Each of the 8 T cell receptor beta chains below was sequenced from the same sample in a study of blood T cell repertoires in COVID-19. TCRdb's table, derived via immunoSEQ multiplex PCR, lists solely in-frame clones and lacks some. The sample lists fewer than 110,000 clones; about 88% were seen once. The sample consisted of peripheral blood. The receptor set was obtained from a human donor in a cohort sampled during active COVID-19.

V and J are TRBV5-5 and TRBJ1-5, with D possibly being TRBD1 (6 bases). CDR3 length equals 14 residues. With 0 bases removed from V and 7 bases from J, the gap between germline ends came to 11 bases. Germline V CDR1 and CDR2: SGHKS, YYEKEE (reference sequence). For the CDR3, the DNA is TGTGCCAGCAGCTTGGGGCCAGGGGAGCAGCCCCAGCATTTT. As protein: CASSLGPGEQPQHF.

The chain employs TRBV9 and TRBJ2-6, with D perhaps TRBD1 (6 bases). The CDR3 is 20 residues long. Trimming took off 0 bases at V and 0 bases at J, with 19 bases between the two ends. Germline lookup yields CDR1 SGDLS and CDR2 YYNGEE. The CDR3 is CASSVARGDENPSGANVLTF. CDR3 DNA: TGTGCCAGCAGCGTAGCCAGGGGCGACGAAAACCCCTCTGGGGCCAACGTCCTGACTTTC.

The V gene is TRBV18, the J gene TRBJ1-5; maybe TRBD1 (6 bases). The V gene lost 2 bases and the J gene lost 7 bases, with 15 bases spanning the gap. This CDR3 spans 15 amino acids. Germline lookup yields CDR1 KGHSH and CDR2 LQKENI. The CDR3 here is CASSPLAGADQPQHF. CDR3 DNA: TGTGCCAGCTCACCATTAGCAGGGGCGGACCAGCCCCAGCATTTT.

This chain joins TRBV5-6 and TRBJ1-4; D call uncertain. The CDR3 loop spans 15 amino acids. Trimming cost V 0 bases and J 6 bases, with 12 bases left between them. CDR1 and CDR2 from the germline V gene are SGHDT and YYEEEE. The CDR3 nucleotides are TGTGCCAGCAGCTTGGGGGCCGGGGTTTATGAAAAACTGTTTTTT. Its protein is CASSLGAGVYEKLFF. Drawing the rest from reference TRBV5-6 and TRBJ1-4, the complete variable domain is DAGVTQSPTHLIKTRGQQVTLRCSPKSGHDTVSWYQQALGQGPQFIFQYYEEEERQRGNFPDRFSGHQFPNYSSELNVNALLLGDSALYLCASSLGAGVYEKLFFGSGTQLSVL.

The rearrangement links TRBV4-1 to TRBJ1-6; D remains ambiguous. Per the germline V gene, CDR1 is MGHRA and CDR2 is YSYEKL. Between the trimmed V and J ends, which lost 4 bases and 9 bases, there was a span of 13 bases. The CDR3 is 14 residues long. CDR3 in DNA: TGCGCCAGCAGCCCCGGACTCGGAATTTCACCCCTCCACTTT. This gives the protein CASSPGLGISPLHF.

Details on this clone: Other nucleotide sequences from this sample produce the same CDR3. The chain recombines TRBV18 with TRBJ2-7; TRBD1 aligns across 8 bases. The CDR3 totals 13 residues. Germline lookup yields CDR1 KGHSH and CDR2 LQKENI. V lost 6 bases and J lost 4; bases outside the gene matches: 5. For the CDR3, the DNA is TGTGCCAGCTCTCCGGGACAGGTGTACGAGCAGTACTTC. This encodes CASSPGQVYEQYF.

This clone has more than one count but fewer than ten. The J gene is TRBJ2-2, the V gene TRBV2, with a tentative D call TRBD1 (6 bases). Trimming shortened V by 10 bases and J by 0 bases, and 15 bases separated the two germline ends. Looked up from germline, CDR1 is SNHLY and CDR2 is FYNNEI. The CDR3 is 15 residues long. CDR3 in DNA: TGTGCCAACGATGACAGGAAGGCGAACACCGGGGAGCTGTTTTTT. Its protein is CANDDRKANTGELFF.

The J gene is TRBJ1-3, the V gene TRBV4-1; perhaps TRBD1 as D (5 bases). V was shortened by 3 bases and J by 6 bases, with 15 bases between the two germline ends. Germline V lookup: CDR1 MGHRA, CDR2 YSYEKL. CDR3 length: 15 residues. The CDR3 DNA follows: TGCGCCAGCAGCCAGAACAGCGGAGGGGAAAACACCATATATTTT. As protein: CASSQNSGGENTIYF.